Below, 11 T cell receptor beta chains from the same sample are listed, as sequenced in a study of shared clonotypes between healthy human individuals. Naive CD8 cells lacked CD45RO, underwent positive selection for CCR7 and left out terminally differentiated effector memory CD45RA+ cells. Assay: immunoSEQ multiplex PCR; the TCRdb copy retains only in-frame clones and omits some. The data show hundreds of thousands of clones, with 80% to 95% seen just once and nearly 25% held by the top ten. Specimen: naive CD8+ T cells sorted from blood. These receptors all come from a man aged 30-40 years in good health.

The V and J genes are TRBV9 and TRBJ2-7, with 11 bases matching TRBD1. CDR3 size: 15 residues. From germline, CDR1 is SGDLS and CDR2 YYNGEE. V was clipped by 0 bases and J by 5 bases; unmatched bases: 4. The CDR3 nucleotides are TGTGCCAGCAGCGTAGGGACAGGGGGCTTCGACGAGCAGTACTTC. Translation: CASSVGTGGFDEQYF.

V usage is TRBV20-1 and J usage is TRBJ1-1; unclear D gene. The CDR3 has 11 amino acids. The V gene's germline CDR1 is DFQATT and CDR2 SNEGSKA (reference sequence). The V end was cut by 1 base, the J end by 11 bases, with 11 bases between. The CDR3 sequence: CSARVGIEAFF. For the CDR3, the DNA is TGCAGTGCTAGAGTGGGGATCGAGGCTTTCTTT.

Concerning this clone itself: The same CDR3 can be traced to other DNA sequences in this sample. The gene calls are TRBV27 and TRBJ2-7; TRBD2 matches 11 bases. In germline, CDR1 is MNHEY, CDR2 SMNVEV (reference sequence). Trimming cost V 2 bases and J 4 bases; bases outside gene matches: 1. This CDR3 is built from 14 residues. DNA for the CDR3: TGTGCCAGCAGTTTAGGGACTAGCGGTTACGAGCAGTACTTC. This sequence encodes CASSLGTSGYEQYF.

As concerns this clone: Other DNA sequences in this sample translate to the same CDR3. The V and J genes are TRBV29-1 and TRBJ1-1; possible D gene TRBD1, 6 bases. The CDR3 loop spans 13 amino acids. Germline CDR1 reads SQVTM; CDR2 reads ANQGSEA. V lost 3 bases to trimming and J lost 8 bases, with 16 bases between them. The chain's CDR3 is CSVDGRGRTEAFF. In DNA, the CDR3 is TGCAGCGTTGATGGCAGGGGTAGGACCGAAGCTTTCTTT. The full variable domain, in which reference TRBV29-1 and TRBJ1-1 provide the parts outside the CDR3, is SAVISQKPSRDICQRGTSLTIQCQVDSQVTMMFWYRQQPGQSLTLIATANQGSEATYESGFVIDKFPISRPNLTFSTLTVSNMSPEDSSIYLCSVDGRGRTEAFFGQGTRLTVV.

The rearrangement uses TRBV11-3 and TRBJ2-2; TRBD2 is a possible D gene (5 bases). Germline V gene sequence: CDR1 SGHNT, CDR2 YENEEA. Trimming removed 3 bases at V and 5 bases at J, with 16 bases between. The CDR3 sequence is 16 residues long. CDR3 protein: CASSLGVGSLTGELFF. The CDR3, as DNA: TGTGCCAGCAGCTTGGGTGTAGGGAGTTTGACCGGGGAGCTGTTTTTT. Supplemented by reference TRBV11-3 and TRBJ2-2, the full variable domain reads EAGVVQSPRYKIIEKKQPVAFWCNPISGHNTLYWYLQNLGQGPELLIRYENEEAVDDSQLPKDRFSAERLKGVDSTLKIQPAELGDSAVYLCASSLGVGSLTGELFFGEGSRLTVL.

The CDR3 DNA is TGTGCCACCAGCAGAGAGCGGGACAGGGGTTGGAGGACCCAGTACTTC. Translating gives CATSRERDRGWRTQYF. The chain has TRBV15 and TRBJ2-5; the match to TRBD1 covers 10 bases. The CDR3 has 16 residues. CDR1 and CDR2 (germline): LNHNV, YYDKDF (reference sequence). Germline trimming cut 0 bases from V and 7 bases from J; bases unmatched to any gene: 8.

The chain joins TRBV30 to TRBJ1-5; 7 bases map to TRBD1. V was clipped by 2 bases and J by 0 bases; unmatched bases: 4. This CDR3 has 15 amino acids. CDR1 and CDR2 from the germline V gene are GTSNPN and SVGIG (reference sequence). Here the CDR3 DNA reads TGTGCCTGGAGTCCGGGACAGCTTAGCAATCAGCCCCAGCATTTT. It yields the protein CAWSPGQLSNQPQHF.

This chain links TRBV5-5 with TRBJ2-3; no definite D call. Per the germline V gene, CDR1 is SGHKS and CDR2 is YYEKEE (reference sequence). There are 14 residues in the CDR3. V was shortened by 4 bases and J by 2 bases, with 11 bases between the two germline ends. CDR3 region: CASSPDSNTDTQYF. The DNA of the CDR3 is TGTGCCAGCAGCCCAGATTCGAACACAGATACGCAGTATTTT. The full variable domain, its missing parts supplied by reference TRBV5-5 and TRBJ2-3, is DAGVTQSPTHLIKTRGQQVTLRCSPISGHKSVSWYQQVLGQGPQFIFQYYEKEERGRGNFPDRFSARQFPNYSSELNVNALLLGDSALYLCASSPDSNTDTQYFGPGTRLTVL.

This sequence joins TRBV4-1 and TRBJ1-5; no reliable D call. The CDR3 has 16 residues. V lost 0 bases and J lost 0, with 9 bases in between. Germline V gene lookup returns CDR1 MGHRA and CDR2 YSYEKL. DNA for the CDR3: TGCGCCAGCAGCCAAGAGAGCATCGGTAGCAATCAGCCCCAGCATTTT. It encodes CASSQESIGSNQPQHF.

In nucleotides, the CDR3 is TGTGCCACCAGCAGCAGGCTAGGGAGCTACAATGAGCAGTTCTTC. This translates into CATSSRLGSYNEQFF. This chain connects TRBV15 to TRBJ2-1; D perhaps matches TRBD2 (5 bases). The V end lost 3 bases, the J end lost 3 bases, and 12 bases lay between the germline ends. CDR1 LNHNV and CDR2 YYDKDF come from the germline V gene (reference sequence). CDR3 length equals 15 residues.

For this clone: One end of the junction is discordant with germline, which a read error may explain. The chain couples TRBV2 to TRBJ2-6; D perhaps matches TRBD1 (5 bases). Looked up from germline, CDR1 is SNHLY and CDR2 is FYNNEI. This CDR3 has 14 amino acids. In DNA form, the CDR3 reads TGTGCCAGCAGGGAAGGGGCTGGGGCCAACGTCCTGACTTTC. Its protein is CASREGAGANVLTF.